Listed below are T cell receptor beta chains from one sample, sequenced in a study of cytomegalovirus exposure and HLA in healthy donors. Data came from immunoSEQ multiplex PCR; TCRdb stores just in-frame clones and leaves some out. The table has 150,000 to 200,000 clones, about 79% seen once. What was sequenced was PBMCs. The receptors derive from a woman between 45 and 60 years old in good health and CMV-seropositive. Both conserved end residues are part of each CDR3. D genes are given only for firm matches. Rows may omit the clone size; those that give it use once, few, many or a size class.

CDR3 protein: CASSMADQPQHF
CDR3 DNA: TGTGCCAGTAGTATGGCGGATCAGCCCCAGCATTTT
D gene: -
J gene: TRBJ1-5
V gene: TRBV19
clone size: once

CDR3 protein: CASSSHGQETQYF
CDR3 DNA: TGTGCCAGCAGCTCTCACGGGCAAGAGACCCAGTACTTC
D gene: -
J gene: TRBJ2-5
V gene: TRBV7-9
clone size: once

CDR3 protein: CASSIRGTGRYEQYF
CDR3 DNA: TGTGCCAGTAGTATAAGAGGGACAGGGCGCTACGAGCAGTACTTC
D gene: TRBD1
J gene: TRBJ2-7
V gene: TRBV19
clone size: once

CDR3 protein: CASSIDRAGYNEQFF
CDR3 DNA: TGTGCCAGTAGTATAGATCGTGCGGGCTACAATGAGCAGTTCTTC
D gene: -
J gene: TRBJ2-1
V gene: TRBV19
clone size: -

CDR3 protein: CASRDRGLGGQPQHF
CDR3 DNA: TGTGCCAGCCGGGACAGGGGGCTAGGAGGGCAGCCCCAGCATTTT
D gene: TRBD1
J gene: TRBJ1-5
V gene: TRBV6-1
clone size: -

CDR3 protein: CASGQGVLNTEAFF
CDR3 DNA: TGTGCTAGTGGTCAAGGGGTTCTGAACACTGAAGCTTTCTTT
D gene: -
J gene: TRBJ1-1
V gene: TRBV12-5
clone size: -

CDR3 protein: CASSEPYATGRFSAGELFF
CDR3 DNA: TGTGCCAGCAGCGAGCCCTACGCGACAGGGCGATTTTCCGCCGGGGAGCTGTTTTTT
D gene: TRBD1
J gene: TRBJ2-2
V gene: TRBV5-4
clone size: -

CDR3 protein: CASSIDPTYNEQFF
CDR3 DNA: TGTGCCAGTAGCATAGATCCGACTTATAATGAGCAGTTCTTC
D gene: -
J gene: TRBJ2-1
V gene: TRBV19
clone size: -

CDR3 protein: CASPPVGAGGPPILYEQYF
CDR3 DNA: TGTGCCAGCCCCCCAGTCGGCGCGGGAGGGCCACCTATCCTCTACGAGCAGTACTTC
D gene: TRBD2
J gene: TRBJ2-7
V gene: TRBV19
clone size: -

CDR3 protein: CASSTVNSPQRVGQFF
CDR3 DNA: TGTGCCAGTAGTACCGTAAATTCGCCACAGAGAGTGGGGCAGTTCTTC
D gene: -
J gene: TRBJ2-1
V gene: TRBV19
clone size: -

CDR3 protein: CASSLEREVNTEAFF
CDR3 DNA: TGTGCCAGCAGCTTAGAGCGGGAGGTGAACACTGAAGCTTTCTTT
D gene: -
J gene: TRBJ1-1
V gene: TRBV11-2
clone size: -

CDR3 protein: CASSVNGGYNEQFF
CDR3 DNA: TGTGCCAGTAGTGTAAATGGGGGGTACAATGAGCAGTTCTTC
D gene: -
J gene: TRBJ2-1
V gene: TRBV19
clone size: few

CDR3 protein: CASSESVGQTYGYTF
CDR3 DNA: TGTGCCAGCAGTGAATCGGTGGGACAGACCTATGGCTACACCTTC
D gene: TRBD1
J gene: TRBJ1-2
V gene: TRBV6-1
clone size: -

CDR3 protein: CASPRLEGDTQYF
CDR3 DNA: TGTGCCAGCCCGAGGTTAGAGGGTGATACGCAGTATTTT
D gene: -
J gene: TRBJ2-3
V gene: TRBV6-6
clone size: -

CDR3 protein: CASSKSPGLAGAYEQYF
CDR3 DNA: TGTGCCAGCAGCAAATCCCCGGGACTAGCGGGAGCCTACGAGCAGTACTTC
D gene: TRBD2
J gene: TRBJ2-7
V gene: TRBV27
clone size: -

CDR3 protein: CASSFTGSRDEQFF
CDR3 DNA: TGTGCCAGCAGCTTTACAGGTAGTCGCGATGAGCAGTTCTTC
D gene: -
J gene: TRBJ2-1
V gene: TRBV5-4
clone size: once

CDR3 protein: CASSGGQVRKTQYF
CDR3 DNA: TGTGCCAGCAGTGGGGGACAGGTTCGGAAGACCCAGTACTTC
D gene: TRBD1
J gene: TRBJ2-5
V gene: TRBV28
clone size: -

CDR3 protein: CASSPRQGLYTGELFF
CDR3 DNA: TGTGCCAGCTCACCACGACAGGGCCTATACACCGGGGAGCTGTTTTTT
D gene: TRBD1
J gene: TRBJ2-2
V gene: TRBV18
clone size: -

CDR3 protein: CASRRGIGNTGELFF
CDR3 DNA: TGTGCCAGCAGACGAGGGATTGGTAACACCGGGGAGCTGTTTTTT
D gene: -
J gene: TRBJ2-2
V gene: TRBV28
clone size: -

CDR3 protein: CASSPRGEKTGELFF
CDR3 DNA: TGTGCCAGCTCACCCCGGGGAGAGAAAACCGGGGAGCTGTTTTTT
D gene: -
J gene: TRBJ2-2
V gene: TRBV18
clone size: once

CDR3 protein: CASSALGLAGSYEQYF
CDR3 DNA: TGTGCCAGCAGTGCCTTGGGACTAGCGGGCTCCTACGAGCAGTACTTC
D gene: TRBD2
J gene: TRBJ2-7
V gene: TRBV25-1
clone size: -

CDR3 protein: CASSYDREGAFF
CDR3 DNA: TGTGCCAGCAGTTATGACAGGGAAGGCGCTTTCTTT
D gene: TRBD1
J gene: TRBJ1-1
V gene: TRBV2
clone size: -

CDR3 protein: CASSDGTGGYEQYF
CDR3 DNA: TGCGCCAGCAGTGATGGGACAGGGGGCTACGAGCAGTACTTC
D gene: TRBD1
J gene: TRBJ2-7
V gene: TRBV10-2
clone size: -

CDR3 protein: CASSYRRTGDGYTF
CDR3 DNA: TGTGCCAGCAGTTACCGGAGGACAGGGGATGGCTACACCTTC
D gene: TRBD1
J gene: TRBJ1-2
V gene: TRBV6-6
clone size: once

CDR3 protein: CASSFSSGANVLTF
CDR3 DNA: TGTGCCAGTAGCTTTTCCTCTGGGGCCAACGTCCTGACTTTC
D gene: -
J gene: TRBJ2-6
V gene: TRBV19
clone size: few

CDR3 protein: CASSLSVAETQYF
CDR3 DNA: TGTGCCAGCAGCTTAAGTGTCGCGGAGACCCAGTACTTC
D gene: -
J gene: TRBJ2-5
V gene: TRBV7-2
clone size: -

CDR3 protein: CAPLTGGAGQPQHF
CDR3 DNA: TGTGCCCCATTGACAGGGGGCGCGGGTCAGCCCCAGCATTTT
D gene: TRBD1
J gene: TRBJ1-5
V gene: TRBV30
clone size: -

CDR3 protein: CASSLWSGAQPQHF
CDR3 DNA: TGTGCCAGCAGCTTGTGGTCGGGAGCTCAGCCCCAGCATTTT
D gene: -
J gene: TRBJ1-5
V gene: TRBV7-2
clone size: -

CDR3 protein: CSVWEAHSQYF
CDR3 DNA: TGCAGTGTCTGGGAGGCCCATTCCCAGTACTTC
D gene: -
J gene: TRBJ2-5
V gene: TRBV20-1
clone size: once

CDR3 protein: CASSVVEGFAEAFF
CDR3 DNA: TGTGCCAGCAGCGTAGTTGAGGGATTCGCTGAAGCTTTCTTT
D gene: -
J gene: TRBJ1-1
V gene: TRBV9
clone size: once

CDR3 protein: CASSLAGLASNTGELFF
CDR3 DNA: TGTGCCAGCAGTTTGGCGGGACTAGCCTCGAACACCGGGGAGCTGTTTTTT
D gene: TRBD2
J gene: TRBJ2-2
V gene: TRBV2
clone size: -

CDR3 protein: CASSIYQGTNYGYTF
CDR3 DNA: TGTGCCAGTAGTATCTACCAGGGAACAAACTATGGCTACACCTTC
D gene: -
J gene: TRBJ1-2
V gene: TRBV19
clone size: -

CDR3 protein: CASSINRDRPQHF
CDR3 DNA: TGTGCCAGCAGCATTAACAGGGATCGGCCCCAGCATTTT
D gene: -
J gene: TRBJ1-5
V gene: TRBV28
clone size: -

CDR3 protein: CASSRDTLWTEAFF
CDR3 DNA: TGTGCCAGCAGCCGGGACACCCTGTGGACTGAAGCTTTCTTT
D gene: -
J gene: TRBJ1-1
V gene: TRBV28
clone size: -

CDR3 protein: CASSLTSYGYTF
CDR3 DNA: TGTGCCAGCAGCCTCACAAGCTATGGCTACACCTTC
D gene: -
J gene: TRBJ1-2
V gene: TRBV5-6
clone size: -

CDR3 protein: CASRGNTGELFF
CDR3 DNA: TGTGCCAGCCGAGGGAACACCGGGGAGCTGTTTTTT
D gene: -
J gene: TRBJ2-2
V gene: TRBV28
clone size: -

CDR3 protein: CASGGLGETQYF
CDR3 DNA: TGTGCCAGCGGGGGACTTGGGGAGACCCAGTACTTC
D gene: -
J gene: TRBJ2-5
V gene: TRBV19
clone size: -

CDR3 protein: CASSFGTELYEQYF
CDR3 DNA: TGTGCCAGCAGCTTTGGGACAGAACTCTACGAGCAGTACTTC
D gene: TRBD1
J gene: TRBJ2-7
V gene: TRBV11-2
clone size: -